These 10 T cell receptor beta chains share one sample of origin, sequenced in a study of T cells after yellow fever vaccination. Each CDR3 protein gets one entry after TCRdb re-called the 5' RACE reads with MiXCR. The sample has 200,000 to 300,000 distinct CDR3 sequences, approximately 6.8% seen once; the top ten hold roughly 1%. The sample was CD4+ T cells sorted from PBMCs, taken on the day of the yellow fever booster vaccination. The receptors originated from a man under 40 who received the YFV17D yellow fever vaccine.

V gene TRBV25-1 combines with J gene TRBJ2-7; 7 bases map to TRBD1. The V segment lost 8 bases and the J segment 7 bases; nucleotides outside the gene matches: 11. CDR3 length: 13 residues. From germline, CDR1 is MGHDK and CDR2 SYGVNS. The CDR3 protein is CASEPEGAREQYF. The CDR3 DNA reads TGTGCCAGCGAGCCAGAGGGGGCGCGGGAGCAGTACTTC.

This clonotype was found many times. V gene TRBV28 combines with J gene TRBJ2-3, with 11 nucleotides matching TRBD2. With 6 bases clipped from V and 3 bases from J, the junction kept 5 bases outside the gene matches. This CDR3 spans 15 amino acids. Per germline, CDR1 MDHEN and CDR2 SYDVKM. DNA of the CDR3: TGTGCCAGCAGCACTCTAGCGGGAGGTACAGATACGCAGTATTTT. Encoded protein: CASSTLAGGTDTQYF.

J is TRBJ2-2 and V is TRBV19; 11 bases fit TRBD2. After removal of 7 bases from V and 4 bases from J, the junction contained 2 bases not matched to a gene. The CDR3 totals 14 residues. The germline CDR1 and CDR2 sequences are LNHDA and SQIVND (reference sequence). The CDR3 DNA follows: TGTGCCAGTAAACTAGCGGGAGTCACCGGGGAGCTGTTTTTT. It specifies CASKLAGVTGELFF.

This clonotype was counted at least ten times. The chain carries TRBV5-1 and TRBJ2-3; D unclear. Germline-derived CDR1 and CDR2 are SGHRS and YFSETQ. This CDR3 is 13 amino acids long. V was pared by 3 bases and J by 0 bases, with 5 bases between. CDR3 amino acids: CASSSPSTDTQYF. As DNA, the CDR3 is TGCGCCAGCAGCTCCCCTAGCACAGATACGCAGTATTTT.

At least ten counts were recorded for this clonotype. Written as DNA, the CDR3 is TGTGCCAGCAGCATTGATACAGGGTCCTCCTACGAGCAGTACTTC. As protein: CASSIDTGSSYEQYF. The rearrangement links TRBV7-2 to TRBJ2-7; D might be TRBD1 (6 bases). The CDR3 sequence is 15 residues long. Germline CDR1 reads SGHTA; CDR2 reads FQGNSA. V lost 5 bases and J 0 bases, leaving 14 bases between the germline ends.

This clonotype was detected ten times or more. The rearrangement uses TRBV20-1 and TRBJ2-5; 9 nucleotides line up with TRBD2. Germline V gives CDR1 DFQATT, CDR2 SNEGSKA (reference sequence). Trimming cost V 1 base and J 3 bases; bases outside gene matches: 6. The CDR3 loop spans 15 amino acids. This chain's CDR3 is CSARVPGTSKETQYF. CDR3 bases: TGCAGTGCTAGAGTCCCCGGGACTAGCAAAGAGACCCAGTACTTC.

This clonotype turned up a few times. The chain joins TRBV6-1 to TRBJ2-1; possibly TRBD1 for D (6 bases). V dropped 11 bases and J dropped 8 bases, with 25 bases sitting between them. The germline CDR1 and CDR2 sequences are MNHNS and SASEGT. This CDR3 region has 15 residues. CDR3 amino acids: CACRTVAGEWYEQFF. CDR3 nucleotides: TGTGCCTGCCGGACCGTAGCAGGGGAGTGGTATGAGCAGTTCTTC.

This clonotype was observed at least ten times. Germline is not matched at one junction end, which may reflect a read error. The chain uses TRBV12-3 or TRBV12-4 and TRBJ2-1; unclear D gene. The CDR3 sequence is 13 residues long. The CDR3 here is CASSTSPTRSENF. The CDR3 nucleotides read TGTGCCAGCAGCACTTCCCCGACCCGGAGCGAGAATTTC.

The table lists this clonotype with many counts. This chain joins TRBV6-5 and TRBJ2-1, with 12 bases identical to TRBD2. The CDR3 runs 16 residues. Germline V lookup: CDR1 MNHEY, CDR2 SVGAGI. The V segment lost 5 bases and the J segment 9 bases; nucleotides outside the gene matches: 11. CDR3 DNA: TGTGCCAGCAGTACCCCGACTAGCGGGAGAGGGACTGAGCAGTTCTTC. Its translation: CASSTPTSGRGTEQFF.

The chain joins TRBV25-1 to TRBJ1-5; D might be TRBD1 (5 bases). The germline V and J ends were trimmed by 7 bases and 7 bases, with 14 bases remaining between them. This CDR3 comprises 13 residues. Germline loops: CDR1 MGHDK, CDR2 SYGVNS. The DNA for the CDR3 is TGTGCCAGCACTCGGGGGGAGGGCCAGCCCCAGCATTTT. As protein: CASTRGEGQPQHF.